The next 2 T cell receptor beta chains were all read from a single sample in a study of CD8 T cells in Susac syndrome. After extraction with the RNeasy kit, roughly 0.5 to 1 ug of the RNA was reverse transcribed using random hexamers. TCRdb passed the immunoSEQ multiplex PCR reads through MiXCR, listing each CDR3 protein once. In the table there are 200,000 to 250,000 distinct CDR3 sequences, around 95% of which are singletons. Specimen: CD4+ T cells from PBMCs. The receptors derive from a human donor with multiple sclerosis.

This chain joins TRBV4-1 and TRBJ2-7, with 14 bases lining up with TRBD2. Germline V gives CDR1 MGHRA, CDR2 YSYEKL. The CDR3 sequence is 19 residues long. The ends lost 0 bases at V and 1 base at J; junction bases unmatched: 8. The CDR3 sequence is CASSQDAGTSGSKSYEQYF. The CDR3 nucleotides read TGCGCCAGCAGCCAAGATGCTGGGACTAGCGGGAGTAAGTCCTACGAGCAGTACTTC.

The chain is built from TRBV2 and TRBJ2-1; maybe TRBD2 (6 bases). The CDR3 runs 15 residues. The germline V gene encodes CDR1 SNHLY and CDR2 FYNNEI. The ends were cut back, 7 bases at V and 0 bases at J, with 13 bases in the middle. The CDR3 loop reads CASTLAESSYNEQFF. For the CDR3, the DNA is TGTGCCAGCACCTTAGCGGAAAGCTCCTACAATGAGCAGTTCTTC.